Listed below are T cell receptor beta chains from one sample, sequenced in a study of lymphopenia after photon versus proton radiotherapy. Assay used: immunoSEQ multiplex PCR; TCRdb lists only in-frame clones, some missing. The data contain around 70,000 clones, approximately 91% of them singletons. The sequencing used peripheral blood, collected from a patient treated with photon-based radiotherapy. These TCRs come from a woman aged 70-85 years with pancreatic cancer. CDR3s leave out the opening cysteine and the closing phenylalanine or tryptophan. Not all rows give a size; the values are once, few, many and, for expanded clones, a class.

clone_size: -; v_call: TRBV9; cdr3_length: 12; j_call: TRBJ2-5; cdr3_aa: ASDETGLGETQY
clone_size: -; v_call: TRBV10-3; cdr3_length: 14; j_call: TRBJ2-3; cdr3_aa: AISDGLAGGPDTQY
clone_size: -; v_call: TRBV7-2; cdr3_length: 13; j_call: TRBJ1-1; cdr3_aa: ASSLEGGRVTEAF
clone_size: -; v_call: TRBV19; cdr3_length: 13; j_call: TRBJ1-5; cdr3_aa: ASTATGESNQPQH
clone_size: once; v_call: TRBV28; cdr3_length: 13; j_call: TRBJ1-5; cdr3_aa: ASSPQGWSNQPQH
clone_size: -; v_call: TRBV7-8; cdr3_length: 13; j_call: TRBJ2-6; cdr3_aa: ASSLGSSGANVLT
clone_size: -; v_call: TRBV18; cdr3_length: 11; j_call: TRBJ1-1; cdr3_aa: ASSPVRNTEAF
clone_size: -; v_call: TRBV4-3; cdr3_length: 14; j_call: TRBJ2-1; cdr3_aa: ASSQDKASLYNEQF
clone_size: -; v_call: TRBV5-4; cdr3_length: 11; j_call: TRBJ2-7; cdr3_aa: ASSLVTSGEQY
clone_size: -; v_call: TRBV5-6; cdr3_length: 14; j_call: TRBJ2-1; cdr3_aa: ASSFKTSGRRNEQF
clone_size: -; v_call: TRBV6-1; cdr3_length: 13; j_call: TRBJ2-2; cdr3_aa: ASSEGGGLTGELF
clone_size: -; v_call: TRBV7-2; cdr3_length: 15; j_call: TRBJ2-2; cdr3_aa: ASSLGLRQGYTGELF
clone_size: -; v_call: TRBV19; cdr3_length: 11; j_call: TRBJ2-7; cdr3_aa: ASSTQGSYEQY
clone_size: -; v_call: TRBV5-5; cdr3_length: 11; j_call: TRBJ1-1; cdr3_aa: ASSFTEATEAF
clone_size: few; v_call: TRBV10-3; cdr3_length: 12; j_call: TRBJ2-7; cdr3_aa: AISESGQGYEQY
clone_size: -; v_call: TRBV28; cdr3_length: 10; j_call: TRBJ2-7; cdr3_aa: ASRDSFYEQY
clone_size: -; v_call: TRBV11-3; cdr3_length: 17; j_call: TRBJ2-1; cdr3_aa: ASSRVRDQAARVHNEQF
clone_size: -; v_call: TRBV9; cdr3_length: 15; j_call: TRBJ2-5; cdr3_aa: ASSPASPIAGGGKQY
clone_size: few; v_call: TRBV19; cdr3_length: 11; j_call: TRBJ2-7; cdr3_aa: ASSGLADYEQY
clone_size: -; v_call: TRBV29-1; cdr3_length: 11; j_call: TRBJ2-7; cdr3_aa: SVGGLGAYEQY
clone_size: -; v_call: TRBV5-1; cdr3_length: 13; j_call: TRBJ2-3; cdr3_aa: ASSLRVGVPDTQY
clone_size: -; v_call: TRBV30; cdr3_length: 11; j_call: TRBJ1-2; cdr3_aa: AWSQGVSYGYT
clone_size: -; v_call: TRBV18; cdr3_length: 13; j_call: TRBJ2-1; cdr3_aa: ASSRDFSSYNEQF
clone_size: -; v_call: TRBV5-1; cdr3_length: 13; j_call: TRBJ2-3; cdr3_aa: ASSLGGRAGDTQY
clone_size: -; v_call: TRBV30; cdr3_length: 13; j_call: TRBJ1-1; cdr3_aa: AWIWVGTAYAEAF
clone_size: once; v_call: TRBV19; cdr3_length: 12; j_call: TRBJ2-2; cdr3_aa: ASSTQGNTGELF
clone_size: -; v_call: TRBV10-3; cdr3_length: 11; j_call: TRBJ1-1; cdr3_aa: AISVGENTEAF
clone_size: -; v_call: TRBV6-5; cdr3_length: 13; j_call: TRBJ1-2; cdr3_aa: ASSYTQIQGGGYT
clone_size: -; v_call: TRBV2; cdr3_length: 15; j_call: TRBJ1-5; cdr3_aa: ASSENQFPYSNQPQH
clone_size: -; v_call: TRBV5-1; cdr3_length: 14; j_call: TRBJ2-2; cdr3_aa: ASSLDRTGGTGELF